Included here is one T cell receptor beta chain sequence, with context. Its specific antigen is unknown. The CDR3 is cut off 3 residues early in the read; its end comes from the germline J gene. Every participant had a single incident cervical HPV16 infection, and women with prevalent HPV16 infections were excluded. Cervical HPV DNA was detected with MY09/MY11 PCR, and genotyping was done with dot-blot hybridization. Fifteen mL of heparinized blood were centrifuged, and the buffy coat was aliquoted, frozen at -30°C, then stored at -80°C. QIAGEN kits were used to extract genomic DNA from the buffy coat specimens. The sample comes from a study of T cells in women clearing cervical HPV infection (dated by TCRdb to the late 2010s). For the wider study: The cases were some 27 women with histologically confirmed HPV16-related CIN3 or worse, and 2 of these cases were invasive cancers. HLA typing was available for only a few women, so HLA type could not be excluded as a confounder. Cases and controls were matched on age within five years and on year of sample collection. Median age was approximately 30 years in cases versus roughly 37 in controls, and baseline characteristics did not differ significantly. For cases, the median interval between lesion detection and blood sampling was about 150 days, with an interquartile range of roughly 85 to 200 days. The controls were 25 or so women whose single incident HPV16 infection cleared within 12 months with no development of precancer or cancer. In the parent cohort, around 10,000 women aged 18 or older were enrolled in Guanacaste, Costa Rica, during about 1992 to 1994 and then followed for less than 8 years. Case blood was taken at the visit when the lesion was first identified, whereas control blood was taken when infection was no longer detected. Five blinded duplicates per group were added as quality controls, so that 60 or so samples were obtained: approximately 50 participants and 10 replicates. An exploratory proof-of-principle case-control study, nested within the Guanacaste HPV Natural History Study in Costa Rica, was conducted to compare TCR repertoires across cervical HPV16 outcomes. General conclusions and limits of the study: Cases were distinguished from controls with an estimated AUC of 0.7 to 0.85 by random forest classifiers combining richness and V gene abundances. Because the number of T cells per sample was unknown, the richness differences could reflect varying T-cell content rather than repertoire biology. Significantly higher TCR repertoire richness was observed in CIN3+ cases than in controls across sequencing depths, whereas no difference in evenness was found. Because of the cross-sectional design, the study could not determine whether the associations came before infection or resulted from infection, and neither effector/memory subsets nor HPV-specific T cells were isolated. TRBV6-7 relative abundance was lower in cases than in controls (roughly 0.12% versus 0.17%; Bonferroni P = 0.0008).

The junction carries 14 bases between V and J, which are trimmed by 6 bases and 3 bases respectively. The CDR3 spans 15 residues, from the cysteine through the phenylalanine. Shown are 36 bases from within the CDR3, in frame from base 1. The immunoSEQ assay used multiplex PCR to amplify TCR beta CDR3 regions from an average of roughly 1.2 ug of genomic DNA per sample. To correct primer bias, the assay used a complete synthetic TCR repertoire to set an amplification baseline. The amplicons were sequenced using the Illumina platform. Per the source publication's procedure: Error correction of the sequences involved clustering with frequency ratios plus a modified nearest-neighbor algorithm, after which the sequences were analyzed in the immunoSEQ Analyzer using IMGT gene definitions. TCR richness and evenness were averaged over 20 rarefaction repeats at each rarefaction depth, excluding samples with fewer sequences than the depth. V, D and J gene relative abundances were compared between groups with Wilcoxon rank sum tests, applying FDR correction. An intraclass correlation of approximately 96% for TCR richness and an average of roughly 80% across 65 or so gene segments were obtained from the blinded duplicates. TCRdb took over this immuneACCESS table, retaining in-frame rearrangements with V and J assigned. Such tables are incomplete; in checked studies, under half of the missing clones stem from an unresolved V gene, and the remainder is unexplained. Clone size and the V and J calls come from that table; the DNA yielded D and trimming. The table for this sample records 20,000 to 30,000 clones. The ten top clones hold under 6.5% of the sample.

Sample: blood buffy coat. The V and J genes are TRBV12-3 or TRBV12-4 and TRBJ1-4, with TRBD1 tentatively as D gene (6 bases match). The sequence was obtained from a woman between 18 and 70 years old with a cervical HPV16 infection that either progressed to CIN3+ or cleared (not recorded which). The covered CDR3 bases are TGTGCCAGCAGGCACACAGGGCTCGCTAATGAAAAA. Its translation is CASRHTGLANEK. The CDR3 as a whole reads CASRHTGLANEKLFF.